A selection of T cell receptor beta chains follows, all from one sample in a study of identifying expanded T cells in peripheral blood. The protocol was immunoSEQ multiplex PCR, while the TCRdb copy is restricted to in-frame clones and leaves out a portion. Here the sample spans 65,000 to 95,000 clones, 84% being singletons. The sample comprised blood. These receptors all come from a person aged 18 to 75 in good health. Each CDR3 is given with its conserved first and last residue. The D gene is left open where the match is weak. Some rows mark clone size as missing; the rest say once, few, many or name a class of expanded clone.

CDR3nt,CDR3aa,j_gene,v_gene,d_gene,len,abundance
TGTGCCAGCAGCCGACAGGGGTTGATAAATGAAAAACTGTTTTTT,CASSRQGLINEKLFF,TRBJ1-4,TRBV7-8,TRBD1,15,NA
TGTGCCAGCAGGAGCGGGAGTGGGTTTGGGGAGCAGTACTTC,CASRSGSGFGEQYF,TRBJ2-7,TRBV6-5,TRBD2,14,NA
TGTGCCAGCAGCCCGACAACCCGGACAGGGGGGTTCGGGGAGCTGTTTTTT,CASSPTTRTGGFGELFF,TRBJ2-2,TRBV5-6,TRBD1,17,NA
TGTGCCAGTAGTATACGGGGACAGGGGACGAGACCCCAGCATTTT,CASSIRGQGTRPQHF,TRBJ1-5,TRBV19,TRBD1,15,once
TGTGCCAGCAGCCCGGGGGGACAAAACTACGAGCAGTACTTC,CASSPGGQNYEQYF,TRBJ2-7,TRBV5-4,NA,14,NA
TGTGCCAGCAGCTTGACAGGGAGGAATCAGCCCCAGCATTTT,CASSLTGRNQPQHF,TRBJ1-5,TRBV28,TRBD1,14,NA
TGCGCCAGCAGTGAGGACCTGGTCGGATTGAATACGCAGTATTTT,CASSEDLVGLNTQYF,TRBJ2-3,TRBV10-2,NA,15,NA
TGTGCCAGCAGCTTATCAGGGTTTGTTGAGGAGACCCAGTACTTC,CASSLSGFVEETQYF,TRBJ2-5,TRBV7-2,NA,15,NA
TGCGCCAGCAGCCTTAATTATTTAGATACGCAGTATTTT,CASSLNYLDTQYF,TRBJ2-3,TRBV4-3,NA,13,NA
TGTGCCAGCAGCAATCAACAGGGGTGGGACACCGGGGAGCTGTTTTTT,CASSNQQGWDTGELFF,TRBJ2-2,TRBV5-5,TRBD1,16,NA
TGTGCCAGCAGCGTAGCTCCGGGTAGACAGGGCTCGAGCACCGGGGAGCTGTTTTTT,CASSVAPGRQGSSTGELFF,TRBJ2-2,TRBV9,TRBD1,19,NA
TGTGCCAGCAGGGCCTTCACGAACACCGGGGAGCTGTTTTTT,CASRAFTNTGELFF,TRBJ2-2,TRBV2,NA,14,NA
TGTGCCAGCAGCCAGACGGACTCACTCAGGCCTACGCAGTATTTT,CASSQTDSLRPTQYF,TRBJ2-3,TRBV7-9,NA,15,NA
TGTGCCAGCAGTCGTCAGGGGCTTCGTATGGAAAAACTGTTTTTT,CASSRQGLRMEKLFF,TRBJ1-4,TRBV28,NA,15,once
TGTGCCAGCAGCACCTCGGAGGCCTACGAGCAGTACTTC,CASSTSEAYEQYF,TRBJ2-7,TRBV5-8,NA,13,NA
TGTGCCAGCACCGAGACAGGTTCCTACGAGCAGTACTTC,CASTETGSYEQYF,TRBJ2-7,TRBV6-6,NA,13,NA
TGTGCCAGCAGTAGACAGGGGAATGAAGCTTTCTTT,CASSRQGNEAFF,TRBJ1-1,TRBV28,TRBD1,12,NA